The 2 T cell receptor beta chains below all came from one sample that was sequenced in a study of cytomegalovirus exposure and HLA in healthy donors. Use of 60 Vbeta and 13 Jbeta primers characterized the PCR. Produced via immunoSEQ multiplex PCR; TCRdb's table is partial and in-frame only. The sample has more than 95,000 clones, 73% seen once; the top ten hold approximately 4.8%. Sequenced sample: PBMCs. All receptors derive from a man aged 60 to 69 in good health and CMV-seropositive.

The gene calls are TRBV2 and TRBJ2-2, with a tentative D call TRBD2 (7 bases). Deletions cut 6 bases from V and 7 bases from J, with 18 bases between. Looked up from germline, CDR1 is SNHLY and CDR2 is FYNNEI. The CDR3 runs 15 residues. CDR3 loop: CASRGGAADNGELFF. The DNA for the CDR3 is TGTGCCAGCAGGGGGGGGGCGGCAGATAACGGGGAGCTGTTTTTT.

CDR3 protein: CASSLPGQGPTDTQYF. The CDR3 DNA follows: TGTGCCAGCAGCTTACCGGGACAGGGGCCCACAGATACGCAGTATTTT. The chain carries TRBV7-3 and TRBJ2-3, with 10 nucleotides matching TRBD1. Germline values: CDR1 SGHTA, CDR2 FQGTGA. The CDR3 sequence is 16 residues long. Trimming removed 2 bases from V and 2 bases from J; junction bases left unmatched: 4.